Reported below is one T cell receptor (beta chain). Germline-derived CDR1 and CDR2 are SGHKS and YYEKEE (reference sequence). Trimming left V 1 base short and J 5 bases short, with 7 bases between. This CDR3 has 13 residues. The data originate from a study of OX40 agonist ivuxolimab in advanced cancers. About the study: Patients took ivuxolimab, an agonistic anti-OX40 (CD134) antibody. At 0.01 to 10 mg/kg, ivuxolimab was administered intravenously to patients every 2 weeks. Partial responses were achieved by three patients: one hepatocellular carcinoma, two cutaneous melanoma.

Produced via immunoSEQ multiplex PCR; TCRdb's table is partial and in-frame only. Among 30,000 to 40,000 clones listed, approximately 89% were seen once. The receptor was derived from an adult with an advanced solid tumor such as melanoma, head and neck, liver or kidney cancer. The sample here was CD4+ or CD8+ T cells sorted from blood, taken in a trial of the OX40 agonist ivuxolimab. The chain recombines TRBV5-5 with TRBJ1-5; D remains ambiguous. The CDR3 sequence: CASSLWPHQPQHF. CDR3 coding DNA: TGTGCCAGCAGCTTGTGGCCCCATCAGCCCCAGCATTTT.